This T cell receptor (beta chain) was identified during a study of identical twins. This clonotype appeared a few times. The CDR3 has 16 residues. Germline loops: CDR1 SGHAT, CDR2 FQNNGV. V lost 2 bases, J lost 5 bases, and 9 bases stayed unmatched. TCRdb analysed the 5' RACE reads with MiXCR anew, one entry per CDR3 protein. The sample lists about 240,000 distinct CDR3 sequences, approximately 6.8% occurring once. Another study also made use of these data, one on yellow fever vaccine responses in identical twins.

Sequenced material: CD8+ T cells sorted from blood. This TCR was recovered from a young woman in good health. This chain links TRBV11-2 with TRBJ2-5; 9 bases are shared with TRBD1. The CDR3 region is CASSLRRDRDRETQYF. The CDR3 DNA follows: TGTGCCAGCAGCTTAAGAAGGGACAGGGACAGGGAGACCCAGTACTTC. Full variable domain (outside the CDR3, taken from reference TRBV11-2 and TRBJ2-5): EAGVAQSPRYKIIEKRQSVAFWCNPISGHATLYWYQQILGQGPKLLIQFQNNGVVDDSQLPKDRFSAERLKGVDSTLKIQPAKLEDSAVYLCASSLRRDRDRETQYFGPGTRLLVL.